These T cell receptor beta chains were read from a single sample in a study of cytomegalovirus exposure and HLA in healthy donors. Sequencing was performed with immunoSEQ multiplex PCR; in TCRdb, only in-frame clones are kept and a portion is missing. The sample carries roughly 180,000 clones, over 65% recorded once. The sequencing input was PBMCs. The receptors stem from a female donor in good health and CMV-seronegative. CDR3s include the opening cysteine and the closing phenylalanine or tryptophan. Each record gives: clone size, V gene, D gene, J gene, CDR3 DNA, CDR3 protein. The D gene is left open where the match is weak. Clone size is given for some rows only: seen once, a few or many times, or a class if the clone is expanded.

abundance: NA
v_gene: TRBV18
d_gene: TRBD1
j_gene: TRBJ1-4
CDR3nt: TGTGCCAGCTCACACTTAAAGGGACAGTCGGACAAACTGTTTTTT
CDR3aa: CASSHLKGQSDKLFF

abundance: NA
v_gene: TRBV7-2
d_gene: NA
j_gene: TRBJ1-5
CDR3nt: TGTGCCAGCAGCTTAGAGGGGGGGTGGGCAGGGCAGCCCCAGCATTTT
CDR3aa: CASSLEGGWAGQPQHF

abundance: NA
v_gene: TRBV7-2
d_gene: TRBD2
j_gene: TRBJ2-7
CDR3nt: TGTGCCAGCAGCTTAGTAGCTGGGGGGGTCGGGTACGAGCAGTACTTC
CDR3aa: CASSLVAGGVGYEQYF

abundance: NA
v_gene: TRBV7-2
d_gene: TRBD1
j_gene: TRBJ1-3
CDR3nt: TGTGCCAGCAGCGGATACAGGGGCCCCTCTGGAAACACCATATATTTT
CDR3aa: CASSGYRGPSGNTIYF

abundance: NA
v_gene: TRBV30
d_gene: TRBD2
j_gene: TRBJ2-1
CDR3nt: TGTGCCTGGCGCACTAGCGGGAGGGTCAGGGGTGAGCAGTTCTTC
CDR3aa: CAWRTSGRVRGEQFF

abundance: NA
v_gene: TRBV5-4
d_gene: TRBD1
j_gene: TRBJ2-2
CDR3nt: TGTGCCACTGACAGGGGCGGGGAGCTGTTTTTT
CDR3aa: CATDRGGELFF

abundance: few
v_gene: TRBV9
d_gene: TRBD2
j_gene: TRBJ2-5
CDR3nt: TGTGCCAGCAGCGCTAGCGGGGGCCTAAGGGAGACCCAGTACTTC
CDR3aa: CASSASGGLRETQYF

abundance: NA
v_gene: TRBV18
d_gene: TRBD1
j_gene: TRBJ1-2
CDR3nt: TGTGCCAGCTCACCACTAAGGACAGGGGGAAGTTTGAACTATGGCTACACCTTC
CDR3aa: CASSPLRTGGSLNYGYTF

abundance: NA
v_gene: TRBV27
d_gene: TRBD2
j_gene: TRBJ2-1
CDR3nt: TGTGCCAGCAGTCCGCTGACTAGCGGCGGGTACAATGAGCAGTTCTTC
CDR3aa: CASSPLTSGGYNEQFF

abundance: NA
v_gene: TRBV9
d_gene: NA
j_gene: TRBJ1-1
CDR3nt: TGTGCCAGCAGCGTAGATGGGGGGGCGGCCACTGAAGCTTTCTTT
CDR3aa: CASSVDGGAATEAFF

abundance: NA
v_gene: TRBV19
d_gene: TRBD1
j_gene: TRBJ1-1
CDR3nt: TGTGCCAGCTCGGACAGGGTGAACACTGAAGCTTTCTTT
CDR3aa: CASSDRVNTEAFF

abundance: few
v_gene: TRBV29-1
d_gene: NA
j_gene: TRBJ2-5
CDR3nt: TGCAGCGTTGAAGATAAAATCCGGACTTCACAAGAGACCCAGTACTTC
CDR3aa: CSVEDKIRTSQETQYF

abundance: few
v_gene: TRBV25-1
d_gene: NA
j_gene: TRBJ1-2
CDR3nt: TGTGCCAGCTCCCCCAAGGCGGCCTATGGCTACACCTTC
CDR3aa: CASSPKAAYGYTF

abundance: NA
v_gene: TRBV5-1
d_gene: TRBD1
j_gene: TRBJ1-2
CDR3nt: TGCGCCAGCAGCTTGTGGGACGGGACAGGGGGGCCTAACTATGGCTACACCTTC
CDR3aa: CASSLWDGTGGPNYGYTF

abundance: NA
v_gene: TRBV19
d_gene: TRBD1
j_gene: TRBJ2-1
CDR3nt: TGTGCCAGTAGGAAAGAGGGGGGGACAGGGGGCTTAGTTGAGCAGTTCTTC
CDR3aa: CASRKEGGTGGLVEQFF

abundance: NA
v_gene: TRBV7-8
d_gene: TRBD2
j_gene: TRBJ2-7
CDR3nt: TGTGCCAGCAGTGTTACCAGCGGGGTTTCCTACGAGCAGTACTTC
CDR3aa: CASSVTSGVSYEQYF

abundance: NA
v_gene: TRBV7-9
d_gene: NA
j_gene: TRBJ1-2
CDR3nt: TGTGCCAGCAGCTTAGTCGGGGATGGCTACACCTTC
CDR3aa: CASSLVGDGYTF

abundance: NA
v_gene: TRBV7-3
d_gene: TRBD1
j_gene: TRBJ1-1
CDR3nt: TGTGCCAGCAGCGTACAGGGGCCGGCCCGGAACACTGAAGCTTTCTTT
CDR3aa: CASSVQGPARNTEAFF